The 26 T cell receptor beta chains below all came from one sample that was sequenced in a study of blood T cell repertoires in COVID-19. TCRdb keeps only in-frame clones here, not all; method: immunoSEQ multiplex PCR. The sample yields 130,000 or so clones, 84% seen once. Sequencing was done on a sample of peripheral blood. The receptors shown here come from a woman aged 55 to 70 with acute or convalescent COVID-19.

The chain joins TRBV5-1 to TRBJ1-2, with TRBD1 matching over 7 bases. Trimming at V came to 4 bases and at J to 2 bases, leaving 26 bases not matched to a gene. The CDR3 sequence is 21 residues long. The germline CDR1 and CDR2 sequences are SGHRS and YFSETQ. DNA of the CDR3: TGCGCCAGCAGCCAAAAGGCGGGACAGCTGATGGGCGGAAACCTAAACTATGGCTACACCTTC. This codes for CASSQKAGQLMGGNLNYGYTF.

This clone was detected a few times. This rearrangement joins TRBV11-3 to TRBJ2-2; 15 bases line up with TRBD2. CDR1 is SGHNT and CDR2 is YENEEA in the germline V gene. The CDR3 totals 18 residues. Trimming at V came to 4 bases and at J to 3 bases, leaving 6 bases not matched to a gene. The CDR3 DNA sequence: TGTGCCAGCAGCTCAAGGGGACTAGCGGGGGGATACACCGGGGAGCTGTTTTTT. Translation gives CASSSRGLAGGYTGELFF.

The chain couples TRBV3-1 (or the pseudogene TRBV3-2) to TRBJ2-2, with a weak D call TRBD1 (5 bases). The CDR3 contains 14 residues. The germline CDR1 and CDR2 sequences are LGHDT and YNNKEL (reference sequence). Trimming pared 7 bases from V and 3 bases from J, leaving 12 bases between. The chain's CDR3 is CASTFQGYTGELFF. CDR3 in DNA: TGTGCCAGCACCTTCCAGGGATACACCGGGGAGCTGTTTTTT.

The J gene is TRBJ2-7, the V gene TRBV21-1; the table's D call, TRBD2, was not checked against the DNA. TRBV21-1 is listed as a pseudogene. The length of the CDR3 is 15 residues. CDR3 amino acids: CASSSPRSLKYEQYF. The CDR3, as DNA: TGTGCCAGCAGCAGCCCGCGGAGTCTTAAATACGAGCAGTACTTC.

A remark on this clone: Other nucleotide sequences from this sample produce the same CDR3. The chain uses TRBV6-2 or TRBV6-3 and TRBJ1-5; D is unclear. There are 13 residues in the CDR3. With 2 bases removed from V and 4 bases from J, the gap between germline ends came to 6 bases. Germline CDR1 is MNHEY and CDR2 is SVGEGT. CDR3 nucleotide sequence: TGTGCCAGCAGTTACCCGGGGAATCAGCCCCAGCATTTT. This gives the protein CASSYPGNQPQHF.

CDR3 coding DNA: TGTGCCAGCAGTGAAAGCACCCAGCAGGGCCACGAGCAGTACTTC. This codes for CASSESTQQGHEQYF. This chain joins TRBV2 and TRBJ2-7; the D gene is possibly TRBD1 (5 bases). Germline-derived CDR1 and CDR2 are SNHLY and FYNNEI. The CDR3 is 15 amino acids. With 2 bases removed from V and 5 bases from J, the gap between germline ends came to 16 bases.

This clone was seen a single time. CDR3 sequence (DNA): TGTGCCTGGAGTGAGGGACAGGGGAAAGCTTTCTTT. Translated: CAWSEGQGKAFF. This chain links TRBV30 with TRBJ1-1, with 10 nucleotides matching TRBD1. V trimming: 1 base; J trimming: 9 bases; junction bases outside the gene matches: 2. This CDR3 is built from 12 residues. The germline V gene has CDR1 GTSNPN and CDR2 SVGIG (reference sequence).

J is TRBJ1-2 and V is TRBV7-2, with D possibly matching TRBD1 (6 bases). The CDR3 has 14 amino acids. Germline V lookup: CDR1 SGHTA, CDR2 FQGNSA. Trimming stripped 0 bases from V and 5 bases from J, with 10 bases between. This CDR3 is CASSLAGQQYGYTF. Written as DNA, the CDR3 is TGTGCCAGCAGCTTAGCCGGACAGCAGTATGGCTACACCTTC.

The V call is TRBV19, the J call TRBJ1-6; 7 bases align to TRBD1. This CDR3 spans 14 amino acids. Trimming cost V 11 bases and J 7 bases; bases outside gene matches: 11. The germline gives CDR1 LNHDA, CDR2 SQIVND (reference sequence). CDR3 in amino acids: CAGPDQGVNSPLHF. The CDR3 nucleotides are TGTGCCGGCCCGGATCAGGGGGTGAATTCACCCCTCCACTTT. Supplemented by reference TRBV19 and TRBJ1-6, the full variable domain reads DGGITQSPKYLFRKEGQNVTLSCEQNLNHDAMYWYRQDPGQGLRLIYYSQIVNDFQKGDIAEGYSVSREKKESFPLTVTSAQKNPTAFYLCAGPDQGVNSPLHFGNGTRLTVT.

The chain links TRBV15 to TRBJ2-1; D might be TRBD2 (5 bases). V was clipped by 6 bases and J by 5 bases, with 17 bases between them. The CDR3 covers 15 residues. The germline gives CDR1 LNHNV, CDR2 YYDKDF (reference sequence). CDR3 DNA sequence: TGTGCCACCAGGGTCTCCTCGCCCGGGGACAATGAGCAGTTCTTC. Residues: CATRVSSPGDNEQFF.

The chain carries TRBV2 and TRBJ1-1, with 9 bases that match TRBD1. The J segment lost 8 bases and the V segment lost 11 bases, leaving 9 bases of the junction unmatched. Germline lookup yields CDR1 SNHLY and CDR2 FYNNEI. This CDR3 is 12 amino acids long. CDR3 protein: CARGQGTGEAFF. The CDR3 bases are TGTGCCCGAGGACAGGGGACCGGCGAAGCTTTCTTT.

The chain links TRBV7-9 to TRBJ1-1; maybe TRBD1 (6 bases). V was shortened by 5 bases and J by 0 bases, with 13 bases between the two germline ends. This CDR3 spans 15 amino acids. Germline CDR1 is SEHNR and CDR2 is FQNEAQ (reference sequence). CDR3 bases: TGTGCCAGCAGCGGAACGACAGGAGTGAACACTGAAGCTTTCTTT. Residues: CASSGTTGVNTEAFF.

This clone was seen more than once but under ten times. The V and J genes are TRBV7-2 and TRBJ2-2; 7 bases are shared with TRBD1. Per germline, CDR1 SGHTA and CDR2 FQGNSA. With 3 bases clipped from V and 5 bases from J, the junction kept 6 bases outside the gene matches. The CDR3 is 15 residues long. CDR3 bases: TGTGCCAGCAGCTTTCGGACAGGAGGAACCGGGGAGCTGTTTTTT. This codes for CASSFRTGGTGELFF.

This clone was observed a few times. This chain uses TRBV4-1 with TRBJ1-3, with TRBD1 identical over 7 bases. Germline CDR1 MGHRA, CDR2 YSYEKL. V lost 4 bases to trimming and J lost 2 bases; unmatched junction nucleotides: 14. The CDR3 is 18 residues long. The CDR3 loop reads CASSLIGQVGTPGNTIYF. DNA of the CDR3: TGCGCCAGCAGCCTAATCGGACAGGTTGGCACCCCTGGAAACACCATATATTTT.

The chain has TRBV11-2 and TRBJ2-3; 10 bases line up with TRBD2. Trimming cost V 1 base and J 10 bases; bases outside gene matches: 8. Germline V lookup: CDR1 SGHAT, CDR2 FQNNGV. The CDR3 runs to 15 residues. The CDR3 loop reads CASSLGLAGLIPQYF. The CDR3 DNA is TGTGCCAGCAGCTTAGGACTAGCGGGCTTGATACCGCAGTATTTT.

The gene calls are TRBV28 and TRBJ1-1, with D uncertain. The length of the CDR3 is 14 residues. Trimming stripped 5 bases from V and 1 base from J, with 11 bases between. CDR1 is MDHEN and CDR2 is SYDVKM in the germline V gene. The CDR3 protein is CASSPLTGNTEAFF. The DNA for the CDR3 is TGTGCCAGCAGTCCCCTCACGGGGAACACTGAAGCTTTCTTT.

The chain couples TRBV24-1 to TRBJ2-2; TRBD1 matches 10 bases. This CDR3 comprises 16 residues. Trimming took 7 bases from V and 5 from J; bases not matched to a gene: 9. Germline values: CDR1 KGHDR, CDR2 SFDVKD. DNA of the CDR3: TGTGCCACCAGGGAAACCGGGACAGGGGTAACCGGGGAGCTGTTTTTT. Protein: CATRETGTGVTGELFF.

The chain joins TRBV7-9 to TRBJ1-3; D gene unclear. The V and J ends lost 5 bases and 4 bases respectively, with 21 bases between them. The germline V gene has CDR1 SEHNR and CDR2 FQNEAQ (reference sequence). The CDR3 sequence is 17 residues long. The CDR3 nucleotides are TGTGCCAGCAGCCCCCTCGGGAAAGACGGATCCGGAAACACCATATATTTT. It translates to CASSPLGKDGSGNTIYF. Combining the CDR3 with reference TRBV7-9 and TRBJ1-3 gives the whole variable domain DTGVSQNPRHKITKRGQNVTFRCDPISEHNRLYWYRQTLGQGPEFLTYFQNEAQLEKSRLLSDRFSAERPKGSFSTLEIQRTEQGDSAMYLCASSPLGKDGSGNTIYFGEGSWLTVV.

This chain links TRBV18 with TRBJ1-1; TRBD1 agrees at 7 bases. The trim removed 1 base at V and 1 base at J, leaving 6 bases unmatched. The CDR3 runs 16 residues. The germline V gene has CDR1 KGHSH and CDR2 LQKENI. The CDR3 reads CASSPRTGAWNTEAFF. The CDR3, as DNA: TGTGCCAGCTCACCACGTACAGGGGCCTGGAACACTGAAGCTTTCTTT.

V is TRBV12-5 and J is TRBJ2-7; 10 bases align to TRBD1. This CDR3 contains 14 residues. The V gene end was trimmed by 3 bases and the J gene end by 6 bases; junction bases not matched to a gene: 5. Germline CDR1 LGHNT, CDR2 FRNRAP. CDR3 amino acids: CASGFGGQGSEQYF. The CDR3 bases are TGTGCTAGTGGTTTTGGGGGACAGGGGAGCGAGCAGTACTTC. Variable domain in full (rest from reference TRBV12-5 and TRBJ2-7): DARVTQTPRHKVTEMGQEVTMRCQPILGHNTVFWYRQTMMQGLELLAYFRNRAPLDDSGMPKDRFSAEMPDATLATLKIQPSEPRDSAVYFCASGFGGQGSEQYFGPGTRLTVT.

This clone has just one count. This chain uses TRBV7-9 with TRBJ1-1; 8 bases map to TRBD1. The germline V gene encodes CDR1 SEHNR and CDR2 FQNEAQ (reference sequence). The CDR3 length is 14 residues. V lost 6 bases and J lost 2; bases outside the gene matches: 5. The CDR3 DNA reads TGTGCCAGCAGATCGACAGGGGAAAACACTGAAGCTTTCTTT. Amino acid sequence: CASRSTGENTEAFF.

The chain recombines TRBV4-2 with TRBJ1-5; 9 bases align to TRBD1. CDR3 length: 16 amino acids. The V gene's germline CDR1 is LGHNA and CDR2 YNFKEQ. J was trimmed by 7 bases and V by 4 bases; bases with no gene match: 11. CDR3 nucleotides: TGTGCCAGCAGCCGCATTCAGGGACAGGGATTGCAGCCCCAGCATTTT. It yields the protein CASSRIQGQGLQPQHF.

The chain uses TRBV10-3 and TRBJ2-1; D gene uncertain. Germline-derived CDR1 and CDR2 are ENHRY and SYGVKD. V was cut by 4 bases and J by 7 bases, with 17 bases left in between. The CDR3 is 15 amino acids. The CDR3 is CAISVTVARRNEQFF. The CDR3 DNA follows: TGTGCCATCAGTGTCACGGTTGCCCGTCGAAATGAGCAGTTCTTC.

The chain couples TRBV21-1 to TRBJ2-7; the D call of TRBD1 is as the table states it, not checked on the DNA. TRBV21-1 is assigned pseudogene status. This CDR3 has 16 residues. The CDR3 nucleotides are TGTGCCAGCAGCAAAAGGGAACAGGGTAAGAACTACGAGCAGTACGTC. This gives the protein CASSKREQGKNYEQYV.

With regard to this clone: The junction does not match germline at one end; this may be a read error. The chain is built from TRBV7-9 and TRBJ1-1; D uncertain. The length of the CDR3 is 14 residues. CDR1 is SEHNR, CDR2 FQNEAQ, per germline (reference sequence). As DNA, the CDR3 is TGTGCCAGCAGCTCCTCCGGAGGGTACACCGAAGCTTTCTTT. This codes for CASSSSGGYTEAFF. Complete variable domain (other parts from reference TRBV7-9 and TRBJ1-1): DTGVSQNPRHKITKRGQNVTFRCDPISEHNRLYWYRQTLGQGPEFLTYFQNEAQLEKSRLLSDRFSAERPKGSFSTLEIQRTEQGDSAMYLCASSSSGGYTEAFFGQGTRLTVV.

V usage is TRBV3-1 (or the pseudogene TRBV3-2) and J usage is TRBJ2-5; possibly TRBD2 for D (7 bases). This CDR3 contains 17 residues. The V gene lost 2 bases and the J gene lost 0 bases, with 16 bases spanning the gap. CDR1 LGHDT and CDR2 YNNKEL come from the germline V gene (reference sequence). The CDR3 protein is CASSQRGGDLYQETQYF. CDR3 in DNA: TGTGCCAGCAGCCAAAGGGGGGGGGACTTGTACCAAGAGACCCAGTACTTC.